The present entry profiles one TCR beta chain with its context. The sorted-subset replicate PCRs were given around 0.2 ug DNA, which is some 29,000 T cell genomes. Data came from immunoSEQ multiplex PCR; TCRdb stores just in-frame clones and leaves some out. The repertoire holds some 2,000,000 clones, with 90% to 96% as singletons. From CD4+ cells came CD45RA+ naive and CD45RA-negative memory subsets. Germline-derived CDR1 and CDR2 are SGDLS and YYNGEE. The CDR3 is 9 amino acids. Trimming stripped 7 bases from V and 14 bases from J, with 7 bases between. The entry originates in a study of shared clonotypes between healthy human individuals.

The chain carries TRBV9 and TRBJ1-6, with unresolved D. The specimen sequenced was naive CD4+ T cells sorted from blood. Subset: CD45RA+ positively selected. The source of this sequence is a man aged 18 to 29 in good health. This chain's CDR3 is CASGRTLHF. The CDR3 DNA reads as TGTGCCAGCGGGAGGACCCTCCACTTT.